A selection of T cell receptor beta chains follows, all from one sample in a study of cytotoxic CD8 clonotypes in ibrutinib-treated CLL. TCRdb's table, derived via immunoSEQ multiplex PCR, lists solely in-frame clones and lacks some. The sample consists of 250,000 to 350,000 clones, around 77% of them appearing once. This material consisted of PBMCs, taken at disease progression, from a patient treated with ibrutinib. The receptors come from a human donor with chronic lymphocytic leukemia. The CDR3 runs from the conserved cysteine through the conserved F or W. A D gene is named only where the DNA matches it firmly. Size is stated for part of the rows, as once, few or many counts, or as a class when the clone is expanded.

CDR3 protein | CDR3 DNA | V gene | clone size | J gene | D gene
CASSYSRGERNTIYF | TGTGCCAGCAGTTACTCGAGGGGCGAGAGAAACACCATATATTTT | TRBV6-5 | - | TRBJ1-3 | -
CASSPPGEGWYEQYF | TGTGCCAGCAGCCCCCCTGGGGAGGGTTGGTACGAGCAGTACTTC | TRBV21-1 | once | TRBJ2-7 | -
CSVRVGAAKNIQYF | TGCAGCGTCCGAGTGGGTGCAGCCAAAAACATTCAGTACTTC | TRBV29-1 | - | TRBJ2-4 | -
CASSLARGNTIYF | TGTGCCAGCAGCTTGGCTAGGGGAAACACCATATATTTT | TRBV7-2 | - | TRBJ1-3 | -
CASSLHSGQGYTEAFF | TGTGCCAGCTCACTCCACTCGGGACAGGGGTACACTGAAGCTTTCTTT | TRBV18 | once | TRBJ1-1 | TRBD1
CASSLEGAGQGYEKLFF | TGTGCCAGCAGCCTCGAGGGCGCGGGACAGGGCTACGAAAAACTGTTTTTT | TRBV5-4 | - | TRBJ1-4 | TRBD1
CATSRDGSGVLFF | TGTGCCACCAGCAGGGACGGTTCAGGAGTACTGTTTTTT | TRBV15 | - | TRBJ1-4 | -
CASSVVGGAGGYTF | TGTGCCAGCAGCGTAGTTGGAGGGGCTGGTGGCTACACCTTC | TRBV9 | few | TRBJ1-2 | -
CASSGLRGTDTQYF | TGTGCCAGCAGTGGGTTACGGGGCACAGATACGCAGTATTTT | TRBV2 | - | TRBJ2-3 | -
CASGLTAGTGAIYEQYF | TGTGCTAGTGGCCTCACGGCCGGGACAGGGGCGATCTACGAGCAGTACTTC | TRBV12-5 | - | TRBJ2-7 | TRBD1
CSVEGDRGLNYGYTF | TGCAGCGTTGAAGGGGACAGGGGACTTAACTATGGCTACACCTTC | TRBV29-1 | - | TRBJ1-2 | TRBD1
CSVDGGRAQYF | TGCAGCGTTGATGGGGGGAGGGCCCAGTACTTC | TRBV29-1 | - | TRBJ2-5 | TRBD2
CASSSSTGVGEKLFF | TGTGCCAGCAGCTCCTCGACAGGGGTTGGGGAAAAACTGTTTTTT | TRBV9 | - | TRBJ1-4 | TRBD1
CASSPLGGEGGYTF | TGTGCCAGCTCACCACTGGGAGGGGAAGGTGGCTACACCTTC | TRBV18 | few | TRBJ1-2 | -
CASRDRVSYEQYF | TGTGCCAGCAGGGACAGGGTTTCCTACGAGCAGTACTTC | TRBV2 | few | TRBJ2-7 | TRBD1
CASSDPSQSYGYTF | TGTGCCAGCAGTGATCCTAGTCAGTCCTATGGCTACACCTTC | TRBV2 | few | TRBJ1-2 | -
CASSLRVYTEAFF | TGTGCCAGCAGTTTGCGGGTGTACACTGAAGCTTTCTTT | TRBV6-4 | - | TRBJ1-1 | -
CASLGRGGLSSPLYNEQFF | TGTGCCAGCCTGGGGCGGGGGGGCCTAAGTTCCCCCCTCTACAATGAGCAGTTCTTC | TRBV5-6 | - | TRBJ2-1 | TRBD2
CATSGQGPGNTIYF | TGTGCCACCAGCGGACAGGGCCCTGGAAACACCATATATTTT | TRBV15 | - | TRBJ1-3 | TRBD1
CASSDPAVETQYF | TGTGCCAGCAGTGATCCCGCGGTGGAGACCCAGTACTTC | TRBV25-1 | few | TRBJ2-5 | -
CASRDYGGSQQYF | TGTGCCAGCAGAGACTACGGGGGTAGCCAGCAGTACTTC | TRBV2 | - | TRBJ2-7 | -
CASNTGNTGELFF | TGTGCCAGCAATACAGGGAACACCGGGGAGCTGTTTTTT | TRBV6-5 | - | TRBJ2-2 | -
CARGPSSGPETQYF | TGCGCCAGGGGTCCAAGTAGCGGCCCCGAGACCCAGTACTTC | TRBV5-1 | once | TRBJ2-5 | -
CASSPTAGGYDPQHF | TGTGCCAGCAGTCCCACAGCAGGGGGTTATGATCCCCAGCATTTT | TRBV28 | - | TRBJ1-5 | TRBD1